What follows is one TCR beta chain and its context. In the source study's methods: Reference gene primers were amplified, and this amplification served to estimate nucleated cell counts. Clones were sequenced by immunoSEQ multiplex PCR, and TCRdb holds only the in-frame ones, with some missing. The D gene and trimming were derived from the DNA, and the V and J assignments and clone size from that table. The profile shows fewer than 300,000 clones, about 91% of them singletons. The age range of participants was 18 to 89 years, with residence in roughly 25 US areas. Researchers sorted participants into cohorts using their self-reported clinical history. The source of the sample is a study of blood T cell repertoires in COVID-19. Study context: Sample material is recorded as cDNA or gDNA derived from T cells, B-cell-depleted T cells, or PBMCs.

CDR1 is SGHTA and CDR2 is FQGNSA in the germline V gene. Between the trimmed V and J ends, which lost 3 bases and 1 base, there was a span of 6 bases. This CDR3 has 14 amino acids. The material sequenced was PBMCs or T cells enriched from blood (not recorded which). The TCR comes from a woman in her 40s with acute COVID-19. V gene TRBV7-2 combines with J gene TRBJ2-2; D is unclear. The CDR3 here is CASSFSENTGELFF. The CDR3 region has the DNA TGTGCCAGCAGCTTTTCAGAGAACACCGGGGAGCTGTTTTTT.